The rows below give T cell receptor beta chains drawn from one sample of a study of somatic mutations in cytotoxic T cells in rheumatoid arthritis. The assay was immunoSEQ multiplex PCR, and TCRdb's table has in-frame clones only and misses some. The data contain some 21,000 clones, about four fifths of them singletons. The source material was CD8+ T cells sorted from blood. All receptors derive from an adult with rheumatoid arthritis. Both conserved end residues are part of each CDR3. D genes are given only for firm matches. Clone size is shown for a subset of rows, as once, few, many or a class of expanded clone.

D gene: TRBD2
clone size: NA
J gene: TRBJ2-7
V gene: TRBV7-9
CDR3 DNA: TGTGCCAGCAGCATAGGAGTCCCTAGCGGGGTCTACGAGCAGTACTTC
CDR3 protein: CASSIGVPSGVYEQYF

D gene: NA
clone size: NA
J gene: TRBJ2-3
V gene: TRBV25-1
CDR3 DNA: TGTGCCAGCGCCCCTAGCTCAGATACGCAGTATTTT
CDR3 protein: CASAPSSDTQYF

D gene: NA
clone size: NA
J gene: TRBJ1-1
V gene: TRBV7-9
CDR3 DNA: TGTGCCAGCAGCTTAGTCAGCACTGAAGCTTTCTTT
CDR3 protein: CASSLVSTEAFF

D gene: TRBD2
clone size: once
J gene: TRBJ2-3
V gene: TRBV19
CDR3 DNA: TGTGCCAGTAGTCCCGGGACTAGCGGGGTCCCTAGCACAGATACGCAGTATTTT
CDR3 protein: CASSPGTSGVPSTDTQYF

D gene: NA
clone size: NA
J gene: TRBJ1-6
V gene: TRBV6-1
CDR3 DNA: TGTGCCAGCAGTGATGGGGTTGCCCGACCCCTCCACTTT
CDR3 protein: CASSDGVARPLHF

D gene: TRBD1
clone size: medium-sized
J gene: TRBJ2-7
V gene: TRBV5-4
CDR3 DNA: TGTGCCACGCTACCTGGGACAGGGGATCCCGCCTACGAGCAGTACTTC
CDR3 protein: CATLPGTGDPAYEQYF

D gene: TRBD1
clone size: NA
J gene: TRBJ2-7
V gene: TRBV5-6
CDR3 DNA: TGTGCCAGCAGCTTGGGACAGGGAGCTGTCGCCTACGAGCAGTACTTC
CDR3 protein: CASSLGQGAVAYEQYF

D gene: TRBD2
clone size: few
J gene: TRBJ2-1
V gene: TRBV2
CDR3 DNA: TGTGCCAGCAGTGGGGGCACTACTAGCGGGTTAAACAATGAGCAGTTCTTC
CDR3 protein: CASSGGTTSGLNNEQFF

D gene: NA
clone size: medium-sized
J gene: TRBJ1-1
V gene: TRBV7-9
CDR3 DNA: TGTGCCAGCAGCTTAGGTTTCACGGAAGCTTTCTTT
CDR3 protein: CASSLGFTEAFF

D gene: TRBD2
clone size: NA
J gene: TRBJ2-3
V gene: TRBV5-1
CDR3 DNA: TGCGCCAGCCGACCTACTAGCGGGGGGGCAGATACGCAGTATTTT
CDR3 protein: CASRPTSGGADTQYF

D gene: NA
clone size: few
J gene: TRBJ2-7
V gene: TRBV27
CDR3 DNA: TGTGCCAGCAGTTTAGATGGGATCTCCTACGAGCAGTACTTC
CDR3 protein: CASSLDGISYEQYF

D gene: TRBD2
clone size: NA
J gene: TRBJ2-1
V gene: TRBV4-2
CDR3 DNA: TGTGCCAGCAGCCAAATGGGGCTAGCGGGGGGGGATGAGCAGTTCTTC
CDR3 protein: CASSQMGLAGGDEQFF

D gene: NA
clone size: few
J gene: TRBJ1-2
V gene: TRBV7-9
CDR3 DNA: TGTGCCAGCAGCTTATACCAGGTCAATGGCTACACCTTC
CDR3 protein: CASSLYQVNGYTF

D gene: TRBD2
clone size: once
J gene: TRBJ2-1
V gene: TRBV4-1
CDR3 DNA: TGCGCCAGCAGCCAACAGACTAGCGGGGGGTATGAGCAGTTCTTC
CDR3 protein: CASSQQTSGGYEQFF

D gene: NA
clone size: NA
J gene: TRBJ1-2
V gene: TRBV21-1
CDR3 DNA: TGTGCCAGCAGAGTCCTGGACAGGGGGCCTAACTATGGCTACACCTTC
CDR3 protein: CASRVLDRGPNYGYTF

D gene: NA
clone size: NA
J gene: TRBJ1-1
V gene: TRBV7-9
CDR3 DNA: TGTGCCAGCAGCCTGGACGCCCACCGACAGGACCTGAACACTGAAGCTTTCTTT
CDR3 protein: CASSLDAHRQDLNTEAFF

D gene: TRBD1
clone size: NA
J gene: TRBJ2-1
V gene: TRBV4-1
CDR3 DNA: TGCGCCAGCAGCCTTGGACAGGGGGGAAATGAGCAGTTCTTC
CDR3 protein: CASSLGQGGNEQFF

D gene: TRBD1
clone size: NA
J gene: TRBJ1-4
V gene: TRBV5-1
CDR3 DNA: TGCGCCAGCAGCGTTGGGACAGGGGGTGAAAAACTGTTTTTT
CDR3 protein: CASSVGTGGEKLFF

D gene: NA
clone size: few
J gene: TRBJ1-2
V gene: TRBV27
CDR3 DNA: TGTGCCAGCAGTTCTCCTAGCCAGCTTAACTATGGCTACACCTTC
CDR3 protein: CASSSPSQLNYGYTF

D gene: NA
clone size: NA
J gene: TRBJ2-1
V gene: TRBV18
CDR3 DNA: TGTGCCAGCTCACCACCAGGACTGGTCCATGAGCAGTTCTTC
CDR3 protein: CASSPPGLVHEQFF

D gene: TRBD2
clone size: NA
J gene: TRBJ2-1
V gene: TRBV11-2
CDR3 DNA: TGTGCCAGCAGCTTAGTGGGGGGGAACAATGAGCAGTTCTTC
CDR3 protein: CASSLVGGNNEQFF

D gene: NA
clone size: NA
J gene: TRBJ2-3
V gene: TRBV4-2
CDR3 DNA: TGTGCCAGCAGCAAGAAACGGGGGGCCGATGTACGAGCGTTTACGCAGTATTTT
CDR3 protein: CASSKKRGADVRAFTQYF

D gene: NA
clone size: NA
J gene: TRBJ2-3
V gene: TRBV6-5
CDR3 DNA: TGTGCCAGCAGTCTCAGTAGCACAGATACGCAGTATTTT
CDR3 protein: CASSLSSTDTQYF

D gene: NA
clone size: NA
J gene: TRBJ1-1
V gene: TRBV21-1
CDR3 DNA: TGTGCCACCCCGGTGACACAAAGGAACACTGAAGCTTTCTTT
CDR3 protein: CATPVTQRNTEAFF

D gene: NA
clone size: once
J gene: TRBJ2-3
V gene: TRBV7-8
CDR3 DNA: TGTGCCAGCAGCCCGGACAGCACAGATACGCAGTATTTT
CDR3 protein: CASSPDSTDTQYF